Sequencing of this T cell receptor (beta chain) was carried out in a study of identical twins. CDR3 length: 16 residues. Looked up from germline, CDR1 is SGHTA and CDR2 is FQGTGA. V dropped 1 base and J dropped 0 bases, with 9 bases sitting between them. TCRdb fed the 5' RACE reads into MiXCR, producing one record per CDR3 protein. The data show approximately 680,000 distinct CDR3 sequences, 7% to 7.5% seen once. Study findings and constraints: The more abundant beta clonotypes in cord blood had fewer insertions, and memory repertoires did not show this. Compared with models, monozygotic twins showed more out-of-frame TCR alpha sharing.

A note on this clonotype: Its antigen is unknown.

Each donor (without exception) was a healthy Caucasian. Separately, the same data were catalogued under a study of yellow fever vaccine responses in identical twins. From that paper: Reportedly, the T cell response mounted by twins to vaccine seemed partly convergent, partly personalized.

This sequence was found in a young woman in good health. The material sequenced was PBMCs. The chain carries TRBV7-3 and TRBJ2-2, with D unclear. The CDR3, as DNA: TGTGCCAGCAGCTTAAAAATTGCCGCGAACACCGGGGAGCTGTTTTTT. This sequence encodes CASSLKIAANTGELFF. Drawing the rest from reference TRBV7-3 and TRBJ2-2, the complete variable domain is GAGVSQTPSNKVTEKGKYVELRCDPISGHTALYWYRQSLGQGPEFLIYFQGTGAADDSGLPNDRFFAVRPEGSVSTLKIQRTERGDSAVYLCASSLKIAANTGELFFGEGSRLTVL.